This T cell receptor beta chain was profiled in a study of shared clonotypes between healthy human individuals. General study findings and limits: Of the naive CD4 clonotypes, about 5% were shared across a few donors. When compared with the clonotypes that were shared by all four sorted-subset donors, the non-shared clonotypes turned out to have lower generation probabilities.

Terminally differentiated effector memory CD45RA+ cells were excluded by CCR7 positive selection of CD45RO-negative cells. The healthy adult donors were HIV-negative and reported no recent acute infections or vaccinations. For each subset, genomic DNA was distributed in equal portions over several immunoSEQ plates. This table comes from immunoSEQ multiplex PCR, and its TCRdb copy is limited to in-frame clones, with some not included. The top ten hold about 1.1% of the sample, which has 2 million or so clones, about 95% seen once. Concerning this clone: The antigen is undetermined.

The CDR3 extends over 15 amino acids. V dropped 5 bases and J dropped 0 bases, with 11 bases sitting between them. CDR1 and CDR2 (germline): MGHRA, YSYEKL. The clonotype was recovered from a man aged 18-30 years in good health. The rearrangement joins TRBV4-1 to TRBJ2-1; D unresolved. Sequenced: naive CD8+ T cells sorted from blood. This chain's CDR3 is CASSYRTNSYNEQFF. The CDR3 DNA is TGCGCCAGCAGCTACAGAACTAACTCCTACAATGAGCAGTTCTTC.